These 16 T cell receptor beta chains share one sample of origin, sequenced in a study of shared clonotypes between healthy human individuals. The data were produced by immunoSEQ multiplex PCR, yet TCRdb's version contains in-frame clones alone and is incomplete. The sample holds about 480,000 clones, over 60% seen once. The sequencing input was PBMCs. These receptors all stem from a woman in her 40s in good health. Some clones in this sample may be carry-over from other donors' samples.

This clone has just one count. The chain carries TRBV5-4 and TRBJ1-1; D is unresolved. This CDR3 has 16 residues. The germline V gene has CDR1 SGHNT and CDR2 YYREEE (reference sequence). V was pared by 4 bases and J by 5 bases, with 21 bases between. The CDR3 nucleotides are TGTGCCAGCAGCACTGGTGGCGGAGGATCGTCAACTGAAGCTTTCTTT. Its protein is CASSTGGGGSSTEAFF.

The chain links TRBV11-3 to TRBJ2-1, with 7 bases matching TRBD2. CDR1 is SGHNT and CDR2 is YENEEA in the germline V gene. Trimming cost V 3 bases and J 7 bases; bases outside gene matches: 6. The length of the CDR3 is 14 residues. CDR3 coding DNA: TGTGCCAGCAGCTTTGGAGCGGGAAGAAATGAGCAGTTCTTC. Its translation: CASSFGAGRNEQFF.

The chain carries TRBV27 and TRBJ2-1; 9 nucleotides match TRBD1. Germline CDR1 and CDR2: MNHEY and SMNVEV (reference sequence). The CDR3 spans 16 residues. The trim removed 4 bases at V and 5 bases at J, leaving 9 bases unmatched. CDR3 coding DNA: TGTGCCAGCAGTTCCTACTCTCGGGACAGGGACAATGAGCAGTTCTTC. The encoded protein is CASSSYSRDRDNEQFF.

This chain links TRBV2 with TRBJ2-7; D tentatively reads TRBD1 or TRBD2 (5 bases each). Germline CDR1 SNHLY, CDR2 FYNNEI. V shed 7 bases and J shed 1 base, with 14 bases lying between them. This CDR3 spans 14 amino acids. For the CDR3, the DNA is TGTGCCAGCACCCCCCGGGGCGCTTCCTACGAGCAGTACTTC. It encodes CASTPRGASYEQYF.

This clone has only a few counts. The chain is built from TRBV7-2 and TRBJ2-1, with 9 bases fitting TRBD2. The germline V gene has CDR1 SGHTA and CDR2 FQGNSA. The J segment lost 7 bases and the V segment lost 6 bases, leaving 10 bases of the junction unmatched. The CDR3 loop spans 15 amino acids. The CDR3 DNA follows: TGTGCCAGCAGATTAAGTAGCGGGAGTCAAAATGAGCAGTTCTTC. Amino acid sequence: CASRLSSGSQNEQFF. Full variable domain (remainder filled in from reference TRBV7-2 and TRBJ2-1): GAGVSQSPSNKVTEKGKDVELRCDPISGHTALYWYRQSLGQGLEFLIYFQGNSAPDKSGLPSDRFSAERTGGSVSTLTIQRTQQEDSAVYLCASRLSSGSQNEQFFGPGTRLTVL.

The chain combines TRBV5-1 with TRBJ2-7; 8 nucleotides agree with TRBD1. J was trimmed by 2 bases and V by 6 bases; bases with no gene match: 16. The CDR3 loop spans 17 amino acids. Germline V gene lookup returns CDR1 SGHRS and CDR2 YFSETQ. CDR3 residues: CASKPFPRGPRPYEQYF. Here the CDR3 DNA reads TGCGCCAGCAAACCATTTCCCAGGGGGCCTAGACCCTACGAGCAGTACTTC.

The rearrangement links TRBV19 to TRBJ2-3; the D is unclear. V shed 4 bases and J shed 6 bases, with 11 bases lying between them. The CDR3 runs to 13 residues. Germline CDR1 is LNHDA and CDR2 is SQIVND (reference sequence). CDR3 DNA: TGTGCCAGTAGTACCCGGGCAAGGGATACGCAGTATTTT. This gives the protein CASSTRARDTQYF.

The CDR3 region has the DNA TGTGCCAGTAGCCCTCCCGGAGCGGGTCAGCCCCAGCATTTT. Its protein product is CASSPPGAGQPQHF. The chain links TRBV19 to TRBJ1-5; D not resolved. Deletions cut 6 bases from V and 6 bases from J, with 15 bases between. Germline CDR1 LNHDA, CDR2 SQIVND (reference sequence). The CDR3 consists of 14 residues.

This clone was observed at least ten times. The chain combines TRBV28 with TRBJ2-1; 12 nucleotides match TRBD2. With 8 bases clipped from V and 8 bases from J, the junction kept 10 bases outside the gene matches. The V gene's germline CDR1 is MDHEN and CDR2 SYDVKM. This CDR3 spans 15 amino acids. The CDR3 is CASSTRTSGMYEQFF. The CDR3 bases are TGTGCCAGCTCAACTAGGACTAGCGGGATGTATGAGCAGTTCTTC.

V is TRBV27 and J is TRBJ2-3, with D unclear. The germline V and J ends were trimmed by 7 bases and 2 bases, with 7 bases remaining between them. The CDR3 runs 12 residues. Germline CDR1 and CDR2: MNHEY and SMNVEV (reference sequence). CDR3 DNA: TGTGCCAGCAAGCCCACCACAGATACGCAGTATTTT. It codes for CASKPTTDTQYF.

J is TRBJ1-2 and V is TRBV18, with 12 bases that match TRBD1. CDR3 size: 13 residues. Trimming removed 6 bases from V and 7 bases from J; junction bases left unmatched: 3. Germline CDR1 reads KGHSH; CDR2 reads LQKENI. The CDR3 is CASSPGQGAGYTF. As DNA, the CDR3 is TGTGCCAGCTCCCCGGGACAGGGGGCTGGCTACACCTTC.

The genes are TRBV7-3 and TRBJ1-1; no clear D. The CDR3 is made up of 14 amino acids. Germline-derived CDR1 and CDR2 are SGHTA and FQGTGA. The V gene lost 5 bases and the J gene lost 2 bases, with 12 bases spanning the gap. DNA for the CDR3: TGTGCCAGCAGCGCCTCCCGACAAAACACTGAAGCTTTCTTT. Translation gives CASSASRQNTEAFF.

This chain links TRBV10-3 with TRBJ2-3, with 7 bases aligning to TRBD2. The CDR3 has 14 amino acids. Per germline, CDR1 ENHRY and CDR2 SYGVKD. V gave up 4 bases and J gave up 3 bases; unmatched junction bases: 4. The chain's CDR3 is CAISAGRSTDTQYF. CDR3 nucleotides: TGTGCCATCAGTGCCGGGAGGTCGACAGATACGCAGTATTTT.

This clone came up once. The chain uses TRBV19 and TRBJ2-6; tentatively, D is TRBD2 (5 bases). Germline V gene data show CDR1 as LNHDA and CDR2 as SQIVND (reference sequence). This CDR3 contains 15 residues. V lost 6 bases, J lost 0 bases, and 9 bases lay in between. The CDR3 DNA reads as TGTGCCAGTAGAGAGGGATTCTCTGGGGCCAACGTCCTGACTTTC. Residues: CASREGFSGANVLTF.

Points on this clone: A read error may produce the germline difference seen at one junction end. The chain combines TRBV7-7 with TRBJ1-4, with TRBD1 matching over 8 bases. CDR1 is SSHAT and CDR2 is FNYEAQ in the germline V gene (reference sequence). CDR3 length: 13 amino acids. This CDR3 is CASSSGQDEKLFF. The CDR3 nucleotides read TGTGCTAGCAGCTCGGGACAGGATGAAAAACTGTTTTTT.

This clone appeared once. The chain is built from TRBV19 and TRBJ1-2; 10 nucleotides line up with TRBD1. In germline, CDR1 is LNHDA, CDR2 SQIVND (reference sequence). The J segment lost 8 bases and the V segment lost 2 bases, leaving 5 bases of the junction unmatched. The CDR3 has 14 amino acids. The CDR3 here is CASSISGTGVGYTF. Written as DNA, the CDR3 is TGTGCCAGTAGTATATCAGGGACAGGGGTCGGCTACACCTTC.